This T cell receptor beta chain was captured by sequencing in a study of cytomegalovirus exposure and HLA in healthy donors. The V end was cut by 10 bases, the J end by 2 bases, with 17 bases between. Germline V lookup: CDR1 LNHDA, CDR2 SQIVND (reference sequence). CDR3 size: 14 residues. Notes on the study in general: Investigators reported over 150 TCR beta chains as tied to cytomegalovirus.

Clones were read by immunoSEQ multiplex PCR, and TCRdb kept only the in-frame ones, dropping some. This table holds 55,000 to 65,000 clones, roughly 96% found once. To note about this clone: Its cognate antigen is unknown.

This receptor was identified in a young man in good health and CMV-seronegative. The sample comprised PBMCs. This chain connects TRBV19 to TRBJ1-2; D might be TRBD1 (6 bases). CDR3 sequence: CATSRQASNYGYTF. CDR3 nucleotide sequence: TGTGCCACTTCCCGACAGGCCTCAAACTATGGCTACACCTTC.